A selection of T cell receptor beta chains follows, all from one sample in a study of OX40 agonist ivuxolimab in advanced cancers. This table comes from immunoSEQ multiplex PCR, and its TCRdb copy is limited to in-frame clones, with some not included. The profile shows around 70,000 clones, roughly 90% of them singletons. Source: CD4+ or CD8+ T cells sorted from blood, taken in a trial of the OX40 agonist ivuxolimab. The receptors were sampled from an adult with an advanced solid tumor such as melanoma, head and neck, liver or kidney cancer. CDR3s include the opening cysteine and the closing phenylalanine or tryptophan. The order of the fields is CDR3 length, V gene, J gene, clone size, D gene, CDR3 DNA, CDR3 protein. The D gene is left open where the match is weak. Clone size is stated in some rows and not others, as once, few, many or a class when expanded.

>16|TRBV7-7|TRBJ1-3|once|TRBD1
TGTGCTAGCAGCCAAGGACAGGGTGGCTCTGGAAACACCATATATTTT
CASSQGQGGSGNTIYF
>14|TRBV27|TRBJ2-1|-|TRBD2
TGTGCCAGCACCCGAAGCGGGAATTACAATGAGCAGTTCTTC
CASTRSGNYNEQFF
>13|TRBV10-1|TRBJ1-2|-|TRBD1
TGCGCCAGCAGTAAGGCAGGGGGCTATGGCTACACCTTC
CASSKAGGYGYTF
>11|TRBV19|TRBJ1-2|-|-
TGTGCCAGTACTGACCTCTATGGCTACACCTTC
CASTDLYGYTF
>17|TRBV9|TRBJ2-5|-|TRBD2
TGTGCCAGCAGCTTCGGCGCGGGGGGGGCCAATGGGGAGACCCAGTACTTC
CASSFGAGGANGETQYF
>12|TRBV5-6|TRBJ2-7|-|-
TGTGCCAGCAGCTTGGACCGTTACGAGCAGTACTTC
CASSLDRYEQYF
>15|TRBV5-8|TRBJ2-1|once|-
TGTGCCAGCAGCTTGGGCGGTGGAACGTACAATGAGCAGTTCTTC
CASSLGGGTYNEQFF
>15|TRBV11-2|TRBJ1-2|-|TRBD1
TGTGCCAGCAGCTTGGGCCAGGACAGGGGGCTTGGCTACACCTTC
CASSLGQDRGLGYTF
>16|TRBV4-3|TRBJ1-2|-|-
TGCGCCAGCAGCCAAGTATCGTGGGGAGGGGACTATGGCTACACCTTC
CASSQVSWGGDYGYTF
>18|TRBV9|TRBJ2-7|-|TRBD2
TGTGCCAGCAGCGTGGCTAGCGGGAGTGGGGGAAAAATCTACGAGCAGTACTTC
CASSVASGSGGKIYEQYF
>16|TRBV2|TRBJ2-1|-|-
TGTGCCAGCAGTCCATTAACTAGCCCCGCCTACAATGAGCAGTTCTTC
CASSPLTSPAYNEQFF